Listed here are 27 T cell receptor beta chains from one sample, sequenced in a study of cytomegalovirus exposure and HLA in healthy donors. Data came from immunoSEQ multiplex PCR; TCRdb stores just in-frame clones and leaves some out. The sample records 98,000 or so clones, approximately 85% being singletons. The sample comprised PBMCs. The receptors come from a woman under 30 in good health and CMV-seronegative.

The chain uses TRBV5-5 and TRBJ2-5, with 13 positions matching TRBD2. The CDR3 length is 16 residues. Germline V lookup: CDR1 SGHKS, CDR2 YYEKEE (reference sequence). The trim removed 2 bases at V and 2 bases at J, leaving 3 bases unmatched. For the CDR3, the DNA is TGTGCCAGCAGCTTCTCGACTAGCGGGGGGCAAGAGACCCAGTACTTC. Protein sequence: CASSFSTSGGQETQYF.

The V gene is TRBV6-5, the J gene TRBJ2-3; the D is unclear. Trimming removed 10 bases at V and 8 bases at J, with 13 bases between. CDR1 and CDR2 from the germline V gene are MNHEY and SVGAGI. The CDR3 is 11 amino acids. CDR3 sequence reads: CATQVASTQYF. Here the CDR3 DNA reads TGTGCCACCCAAGTAGCCTCTACGCAGTATTTT.

The chain links TRBV5-4 to TRBJ2-5, with TRBD2 as a possible D gene (5 bases). Germline lookup yields CDR1 SGHNT and CDR2 YYREEE (reference sequence). The ends were cut back, 4 bases at V and 0 bases at J, with 10 bases in the middle. The CDR3 length is 14 residues. The CDR3 DNA is TGTGCCAGCAGCCTACTAGAGGACCAAGAGACCCAGTACTTC. Encoded protein: CASSLLEDQETQYF.

The chain couples TRBV20-1 to TRBJ1-1; unclear D gene. Per the germline V gene, CDR1 is DFQATT and CDR2 is SNEGSKA (reference sequence). The ends were cut back, 5 bases at V and 8 bases at J, with 9 bases in the middle. This CDR3 spans 10 amino acids. Here the CDR3 DNA reads TGCAGTGCTCTCCCCAGGGAAGCTTTCTTT. Protein: CSALPREAFF.

This sequence joins TRBV7-8 and TRBJ1-1; 7 nucleotides match TRBD1. With 0 bases clipped from V and 8 bases from J, the junction kept 6 bases outside the gene matches. CDR3 length: 14 residues. Per germline, CDR1 SGHVS and CDR2 FQNEAQ. CDR3 in amino acids: CASSLAVRGQEAFF. CDR3 in DNA: TGTGCCAGCAGCTTAGCGGTTAGGGGGCAAGAAGCTTTCTTT. Combining the CDR3 with reference TRBV7-8 and TRBJ1-1 gives the whole variable domain GAGVSQSPRYKVAKRGQDVALRCDPISGHVSLFWYQQALGQGPEFLTYFQNEAQLDKSGLPSDRFFAERPEGSVSTLKIQRTQQEDSAVYLCASSLAVRGQEAFFGQGTRLTVV.

This chain uses TRBV28 with TRBJ1-1; D unresolved. The CDR3 totals 15 residues. V was pared by 4 bases and J by 6 bases, with 18 bases between. In germline, CDR1 is MDHEN, CDR2 SYDVKM. The CDR3 DNA sequence: TGTGCCAGCAGTTCCAAGTGGGAGGGTAAGGCTGAAGCTTTCTTT. This encodes CASSSKWEGKAEAFF. Complete variable domain (other parts from reference TRBV28 and TRBJ1-1): DVKVTQSSRYLVKRTGEKVFLECVQDMDHENMFWYRQDPGLGLRLIYFSYDVKMKEKGDIPEGYSVSREKKERFSLILESASTNQTSMYLCASSSKWEGKAEAFFGQGTRLTVV.

This chain connects TRBV4-1 to TRBJ1-1; D is unresolved. V lost 1 base to trimming and J lost 4 bases, with 10 bases between them. CDR3 length: 14 residues. CDR1 is MGHRA and CDR2 is YSYEKL in the germline V gene. The CDR3 is CASSQVNSGTEAFF. The DNA for the CDR3 is TGCGCCAGCAGCCAAGTCAACAGTGGCACTGAAGCTTTCTTT.

This clone was observed a handful of times. The gene calls are TRBV25-1 and TRBJ1-1, with 10 nucleotides matching TRBD1. With V trimmed by 4 bases and J by 10 bases, 6 bases remained unmatched. CDR3 length: 13 amino acids. Germline values: CDR1 MGHDK, CDR2 SYGVNS. CDR3 loop: CASSVGQGTVAFF. CDR3 bases: TGTGCCAGCAGTGTGGGACAGGGGACGGTAGCTTTCTTT.

The V call is TRBV5-1, the J call TRBJ1-1; tentative D call: TRBD1 (6 bases). The CDR3 runs 15 residues. CDR1 and CDR2 from the germline V gene are SGHRS and YFSETQ. The germline V and J ends were trimmed by 1 base and 3 bases, with 13 bases remaining between them. In nucleotides, the CDR3 is TGCGCCAGCAGCTTGCACAGGGCGCTTTACACTGAAGCTTTCTTT. Protein: CASSLHRALYTEAFF.

The chain uses TRBV7-2 and TRBJ2-2; TRBD1 might be the D (5 bases). The CDR3 is made up of 13 amino acids. V was trimmed by 3 bases and J by 7 bases, leaving 9 bases between them. CDR1 and CDR2 (germline): SGHTA, FQGNSA. Written as DNA, the CDR3 is TGTGCCAGCAGCTTCGGCAGGGACGGGGAGCTGTTTTTT. Its protein is CASSFGRDGELFF. Filled out from reference TRBV7-2 and TRBJ2-2, the complete variable domain reads GAGVSQSPSNKVTEKGKDVELRCDPISGHTALYWYRQSLGQGLEFLIYFQGNSAPDKSGLPSDRFSAERTGGSVSTLTIQRTQQEDSAVYLCASSFGRDGELFFGEGSRLTVL.

The chain carries TRBV28 and TRBJ2-4, with 7 positions matching TRBD1. V lost 2 bases and J lost 8; bases outside the gene matches: 3. CDR3 size: 13 residues. CDR1 MDHEN and CDR2 SYDVKM come from the germline V gene. DNA of the CDR3: TGTGCCAGCAGTTTAGGGCAGGGGGACATTCAGTACTTC. This codes for CASSLGQGDIQYF.

The chain recombines TRBV19 with TRBJ2-7, with D perhaps TRBD1 (6 bases). CDR3 size: 15 residues. The germline gives CDR1 LNHDA, CDR2 SQIVND (reference sequence). Trimming removed 9 bases at V and 7 bases at J, with 25 bases between. The CDR3 DNA follows: TGTGCCAGCGCCCCCCTTGGGGGCTCATTGGCGGAGCAGTACTTC. This codes for CASAPLGGSLAEQYF.

This chain links TRBV6-1 with TRBJ1-2, with TRBD1 as a possible D gene (6 bases). CDR1 is MNHNS and CDR2 is SASEGT in the germline V gene. V lost 0 bases and J 4 bases, leaving 12 bases between the germline ends. The CDR3 covers 15 residues. CDR3 sequence (DNA): TGTGCCAGCAGTGAAGCGGGAACAGGGTCCTATGGCTACACCTTC. Amino acid sequence: CASSEAGTGSYGYTF.

V is TRBV9 and J is TRBJ1-1; TRBD1 aligns across 8 bases. Germline loops: CDR1 SGDLS, CDR2 YYNGEE. The CDR3 loop spans 14 amino acids. Unmatched junction bases numbered 2, after V lost 3 bases and J lost 1 base. CDR3 region: CASSAGQGNTEAFF. The CDR3 DNA reads TGTGCCAGCAGCGCTGGACAGGGGAACACTGAAGCTTTCTTT.

The gene calls are TRBV30 and TRBJ1-2; D is perhaps TRBD1 (5 bases). This CDR3 region has 13 residues. In germline, CDR1 is GTSNPN, CDR2 SVGIG (reference sequence). The germline V and J ends were trimmed by 0 bases and 2 bases, with 7 bases remaining between them. The CDR3 protein is CAWSVGANYGYTF. The CDR3 coding sequence is TGTGCCTGGAGTGTAGGGGCAAACTATGGCTACACCTTC.

The CDR3 loop reads CASSLGVGLAFNEQFF. CDR3 bases: TGTGCCAGCAGCCTGGGAGTGGGACTAGCCTTCAATGAGCAGTTCTTC. The chain employs TRBV7-7 and TRBJ2-1; TRBD2 matches 9 bases. CDR1 is SSHAT, CDR2 FNYEAQ, per germline (reference sequence). V shed 5 bases, J shed 6 bases, and the junction held 11 bases outside the gene matches. CDR3 length equals 16 residues.

V is TRBV27 and J is TRBJ2-5, with D maybe TRBD2 (5 bases). The V gene lost 6 bases and the J gene lost 5 bases, with 16 bases spanning the gap. The CDR3 consists of 14 residues. CDR1 MNHEY and CDR2 SMNVEV come from the germline V gene (reference sequence). CDR3 nucleotide sequence: TGTGCCAGCAGAACCGGGAACCCGGAGGAGACCCAGTACTTC. It is translated as CASRTGNPEETQYF.

This clone was found once. The CDR3 region has the DNA TGTGCCAGCAGTGTTAGGGGGCGCACGAGTCAGCCCCAGCATTTT. It encodes CASSVRGRTSQPQHF. The chain employs TRBV2 and TRBJ1-5, with 7 nucleotides matching TRBD1. After removal of 4 bases from V and 6 bases from J, the junction contained 9 bases not matched to a gene. Looked up from germline, CDR1 is SNHLY and CDR2 is FYNNEI. CDR3 length: 15 residues.

The chain has TRBV25-1 and TRBJ1-6, with D perhaps matching TRBD1 (5 bases). Looked up from germline, CDR1 is MGHDK and CDR2 is SYGVNS. This CDR3 is 12 amino acids long. V was pared by 8 bases and J by 7 bases, with 9 bases between. The CDR3 DNA reads as TGTGCCAGCTGGGGGGGGAATTCACCCCTCCACTTT. It translates to CASWGGNSPLHF.

The rearrangement links TRBV2 to TRBJ2-1, with 7 bases lining up with TRBD2. Germline-derived CDR1 and CDR2 are SNHLY and FYNNEI. This CDR3 contains 14 residues. Trimming took 6 bases from V and 9 from J; bases not matched to a gene: 11. The DNA of the CDR3 is TGTGCCAGCAGCCCTCGCTGGGGGGGGGTTGAGCAGTTCTTC. As protein: CASSPRWGGVEQFF.

The chain carries TRBV2 and TRBJ1-4; 7 bases are a match to TRBD1. The J segment lost 4 bases and the V segment lost 4 bases, leaving 6 bases of the junction unmatched. The CDR3 is 15 amino acids. Germline V gives CDR1 SNHLY, CDR2 FYNNEI. In DNA form, the CDR3 reads TGTGCCAGCAGTGCCCGGGACAGAGATAATGAAAAACTGTTTTTT. It yields the protein CASSARDRDNEKLFF.

This clone came up a few times. The genes are TRBV4-1 and TRBJ2-3, with D unresolved. Germline V gives CDR1 MGHRA, CDR2 YSYEKL. The CDR3 length is 13 residues. V dropped 1 base and J dropped 3 bases, with 5 bases sitting between them. This CDR3 is CASSQANTDTQYF. The CDR3 nucleotides read TGCGCCAGCAGCCAAGCCAATACAGATACGCAGTATTTT.

This clone is medium-sized within its sample. The V gene is TRBV6-4, the J gene TRBJ2-2; 9 nucleotides agree with TRBD2. CDR3 length equals 14 residues. Germline values: CDR1 MRHNA, CDR2 SNTAGT. V lost 6 bases to trimming and J lost 3 bases; unmatched junction nucleotides: 2. The CDR3 here is CASRRGGDTGELFF. CDR3 nucleotide sequence: TGTGCCAGCAGGCGGGGGGGCGACACCGGGGAGCTGTTTTTT.

The chain couples TRBV27 to TRBJ1-2; D is unclear. Germline V gives CDR1 MNHEY, CDR2 SMNVEV (reference sequence). The CDR3 contains 12 residues. Trimming shortened V by 5 bases and J by 4 bases, and 8 bases separated the two germline ends. The CDR3 DNA follows: TGTGCCAGCAGTACAGTTTTCTATGGCTACACCTTC. It is translated as CASSTVFYGYTF.

V is TRBV28 and J is TRBJ2-1, with TRBD2 matching 7 bases. The germline gives CDR1 MDHEN, CDR2 SYDVKM. There are 19 residues in the CDR3. The junction had 17 bases not matched to a gene; V was cut back by 1 base and J by 5 bases. The CDR3 here is CASSLSLPRTRATHNEQFF. The CDR3 DNA reads as TGTGCCAGCAGTTTATCGTTGCCTAGGACTAGGGCGACTCACAATGAGCAGTTCTTC.

V gene TRBV30 combines with J gene TRBJ2-3; 10 nucleotides line up with TRBD1. CDR3 length: 17 amino acids. V lost 1 base and J lost 1; bases outside the gene matches: 8. Germline values: CDR1 GTSNPN, CDR2 SVGIG (reference sequence). The CDR3 DNA reads as TGTGCCTGGAGTGGATTCTCGACAGGGGGCGGCACAGATACGCAGTATTTT. Its translation is CAWSGFSTGGGTDTQYF. Combining the CDR3 with reference TRBV30 and TRBJ2-3 gives the whole variable domain SQTIHQWPATLVQPVGSPLSLECTVEGTSNPNLYWYRQAAGRGLQLLFYSVGIGQISSEVPQNLSASRPQDRQFILSSKKLLLSDSGFYLCAWSGFSTGGGTDTQYFGPGTRLTVL.

Regarding this clone: Mismatch with germline at one junction end may stem from a read error. The chain joins TRBV27 to TRBJ2-4, with a weak D call TRBD1 (6 bases). The CDR3 covers 14 residues. Per the germline V gene, CDR1 is MNHEY and CDR2 is SMNVEV (reference sequence). The CDR3, as DNA: TGTGCCAGCAGTCCCGGGACACCTTCCCTGTCTCTGAACTTC. The encoded protein is CASSPGTPSLSLNF.